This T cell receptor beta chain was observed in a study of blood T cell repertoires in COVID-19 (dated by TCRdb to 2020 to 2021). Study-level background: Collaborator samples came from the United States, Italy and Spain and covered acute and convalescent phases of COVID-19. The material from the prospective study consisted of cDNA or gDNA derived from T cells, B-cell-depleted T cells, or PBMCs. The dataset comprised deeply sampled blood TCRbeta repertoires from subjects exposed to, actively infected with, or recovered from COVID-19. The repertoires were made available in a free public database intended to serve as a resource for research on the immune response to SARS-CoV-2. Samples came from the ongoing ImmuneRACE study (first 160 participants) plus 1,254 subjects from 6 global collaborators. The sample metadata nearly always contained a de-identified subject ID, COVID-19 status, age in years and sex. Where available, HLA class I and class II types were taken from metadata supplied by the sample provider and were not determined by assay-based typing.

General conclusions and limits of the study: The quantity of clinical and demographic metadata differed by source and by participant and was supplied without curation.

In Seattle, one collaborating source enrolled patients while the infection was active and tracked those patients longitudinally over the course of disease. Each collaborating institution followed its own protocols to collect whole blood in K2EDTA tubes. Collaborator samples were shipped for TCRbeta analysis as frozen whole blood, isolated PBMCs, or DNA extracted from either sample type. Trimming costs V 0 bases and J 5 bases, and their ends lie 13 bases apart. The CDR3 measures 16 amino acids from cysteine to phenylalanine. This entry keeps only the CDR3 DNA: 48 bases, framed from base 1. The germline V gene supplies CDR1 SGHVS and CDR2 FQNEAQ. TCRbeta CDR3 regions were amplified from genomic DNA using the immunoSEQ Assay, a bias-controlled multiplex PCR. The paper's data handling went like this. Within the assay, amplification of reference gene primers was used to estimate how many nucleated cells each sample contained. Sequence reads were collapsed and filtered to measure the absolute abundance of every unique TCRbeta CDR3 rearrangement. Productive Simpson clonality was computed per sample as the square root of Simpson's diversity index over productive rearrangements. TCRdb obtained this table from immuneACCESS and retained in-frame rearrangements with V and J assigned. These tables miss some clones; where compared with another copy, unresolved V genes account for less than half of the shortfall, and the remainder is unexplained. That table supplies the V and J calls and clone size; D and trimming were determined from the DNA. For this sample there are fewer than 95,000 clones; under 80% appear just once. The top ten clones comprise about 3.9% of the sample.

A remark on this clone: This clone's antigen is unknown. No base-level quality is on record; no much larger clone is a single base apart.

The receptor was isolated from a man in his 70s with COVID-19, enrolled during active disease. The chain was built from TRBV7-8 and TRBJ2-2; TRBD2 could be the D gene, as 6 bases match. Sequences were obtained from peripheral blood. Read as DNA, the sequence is TGTGCCAGCAGCTTAGCGTCGACTAGTTATACCGGGGAGCTGTTTTTT. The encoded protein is CASSLASTSYTGELFF.